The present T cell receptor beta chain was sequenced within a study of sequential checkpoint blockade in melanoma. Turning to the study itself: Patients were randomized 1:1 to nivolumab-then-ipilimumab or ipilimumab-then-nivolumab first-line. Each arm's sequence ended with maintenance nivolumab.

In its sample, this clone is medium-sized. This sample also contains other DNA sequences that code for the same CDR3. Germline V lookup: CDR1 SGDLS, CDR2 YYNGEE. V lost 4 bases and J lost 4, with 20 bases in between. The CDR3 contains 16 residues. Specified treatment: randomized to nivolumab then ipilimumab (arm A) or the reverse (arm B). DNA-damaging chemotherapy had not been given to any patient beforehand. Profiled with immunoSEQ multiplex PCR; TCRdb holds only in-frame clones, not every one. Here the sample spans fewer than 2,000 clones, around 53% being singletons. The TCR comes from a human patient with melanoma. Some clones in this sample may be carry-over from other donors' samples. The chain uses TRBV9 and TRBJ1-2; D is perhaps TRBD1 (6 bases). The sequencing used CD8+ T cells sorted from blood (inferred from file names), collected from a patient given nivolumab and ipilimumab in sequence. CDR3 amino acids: CASSTEPSRGGYGYTF. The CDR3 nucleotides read TGTGCCAGCAGCACCGAACCCAGCAGGGGCGGCTATGGCTACACCTTC.